The 17 T cell receptor beta chains presented below share a single source sample, sequenced in a study of immune evolution from preneoplasia to lung adenocarcinoma. TCRdb's table, derived via immunoSEQ multiplex PCR, lists solely in-frame clones and lacks some. The repertoire includes approximately 4,700 clones, roughly 73% of them detected once, and 8.3% sits in the top ten. Material: FFPE lung adenocarcinoma in situ tissue. The receptors come from a person aged 55-80 years with lung adenocarcinoma.

V gene TRBV12-5 combines with J gene TRBJ1-1, with D unresolved. The CDR3 sequence is 14 residues long. Germline V gives CDR1 LGHNT, CDR2 FRNRAP. Trimming took off 1 base at V and 4 bases at J, with 10 bases between the two ends. The CDR3: CASGLEGGSTEAFF. The CDR3 nucleotides are TGTGCTAGTGGTTTGGAGGGCGGGAGCACTGAAGCTTTCTTT.

V and J are TRBV7-9 and TRBJ1-4; 8 bases align to TRBD1. The CDR3 loop spans 15 amino acids. Germline CDR1 SEHNR, CDR2 FQNEAQ (reference sequence). The V and J ends lost 5 bases and 7 bases, in that order; junction bases with no gene match: 9. The CDR3 protein is CASSLTQGAGEKLFF. In DNA, the CDR3 is TGTGCCAGCAGCCTAACGCAGGGGGCGGGTGAAAAACTGTTTTTT.

The chain joins TRBV7-9 to TRBJ2-2; 7 bases fit TRBD2. This CDR3 is built from 14 residues. Germline V gives CDR1 SEHNR, CDR2 FQNEAQ (reference sequence). Losses at the gene ends were 5 bases for V and 3 bases for J; bases not matched to a gene: 3. The CDR3 region is CASSLLADTGELFF. The CDR3 DNA reads as TGTGCCAGCAGCCTTCTAGCGGACACCGGGGAGCTGTTTTTT. The full variable domain, with the rest looked up from reference TRBV7-9 and TRBJ2-2, is DTGVSQNPRHKITKRGQNVTFRCDPISEHNRLYWYRQTLGQGPEFLTYFQNEAQLEKSRLLSDRFSAERPKGSFSTLEIQRTEQGDSAMYLCASSLLADTGELFFGEGSRLTVL.

The DNA of the CDR3 is TGCGCCAGCAGCTTAGGTAGCGGGGATATAACAGATACGCAGTATTTT. This translates into CASSLGSGDITDTQYF. The chain employs TRBV5-1 and TRBJ2-3; TRBD2 matches 8 bases. The V gene end was trimmed by 2 bases and the J gene end by 3 bases; junction bases not matched to a gene: 8. The CDR3 consists of 16 residues. Germline lookup yields CDR1 SGHRS and CDR2 YFSETQ.

The rearrangement joins TRBV15 to TRBJ2-3; 11 bases align to TRBD2. The CDR3 covers 16 residues. CDR1 is LNHNV and CDR2 is YYDKDF in the germline V gene (reference sequence). V dropped 1 base and J dropped 4; count of bases not matched to a gene: 4. CDR3 region: CATSRASGGPPDTQYF. DNA for the CDR3: TGTGCCACCAGCAGAGCTAGCGGGGGGCCCCCAGATACGCAGTATTTT.

This clone has a single count. The chain employs TRBV7-9 and TRBJ1-1, with D possibly TRBD1 on 5 matching bases. The CDR3 is 17 residues long. From germline, CDR1 is SEHNR and CDR2 FQNEAQ (reference sequence). Trimming pared 6 bases from V and 4 bases from J, leaving 24 bases between. CDR3 DNA sequence: TGTGCCAGCAGATCAAGCCTCGGGACCGCCGTATTCACTGAAGCTTTCTTT. Its translation: CASRSSLGTAVFTEAFF. Together with reference TRBV7-9 and TRBJ1-1, the CDR3 gives the full variable domain: DTGVSQNPRHKITKRGQNVTFRCDPISEHNRLYWYRQTLGQGPEFLTYFQNEAQLEKSRLLSDRFSAERPKGSFSTLEIQRTEQGDSAMYLCASRSSLGTAVFTEAFFGQGTRLTVV.

The rearrangement joins TRBV5-1 to TRBJ2-3; 12 nucleotides match TRBD2. The CDR3 extends over 15 amino acids. Per germline, CDR1 SGHRS and CDR2 YFSETQ. J lost 5 bases, V lost 4 bases, and 5 bases had no gene match. The CDR3 bases are TGCGCCAGCAGCATATCTAGCGGGGGGGGAGATACGCAGTATTTT. Its protein product is CASSISSGGGDTQYF.

V gene TRBV7-3 combines with J gene TRBJ1-5, with unresolved D. The CDR3 is 15 amino acids. The germline V and J ends were trimmed by 0 bases and 2 bases, with 8 bases remaining between them. CDR1 is SGHTA, CDR2 FQGTGA, per germline. The CDR3: CASSLTSRCNQPQHF. CDR3 bases: TGTGCCAGCAGCTTAACTTCACGTTGCAATCAGCCCCAGCATTTT. Full variable domain (rest looked up from reference TRBV7-3 and TRBJ1-5): GAGVSQTPSNKVTEKGKYVELRCDPISGHTALYWYRQSLGQGPEFLIYFQGTGAADDSGLPNDRFFAVRPEGSVSTLKIQRTERGDSAVYLCASSLTSRCNQPQHFGDGTRLSIL.

Only one count was recorded for this clone. The chain joins TRBV5-4 to TRBJ1-2; TRBD1 agrees at 10 bases. CDR3 length: 17 amino acids. Losses at the gene ends were 4 bases for V and 3 bases for J; bases not matched to a gene: 12. The V gene's germline CDR1 is SGHNT and CDR2 YYREEE (reference sequence). The CDR3, as DNA: TGTGCCAGCAGCCCTTCGGACAGGGGGTTTGAAGACTATGGCTACACCTTC. Its translation is CASSPSDRGFEDYGYTF.

This rearrangement joins TRBV4-2 to TRBJ1-4, with a possible D match to TRBD1 (5 bases). V lost 7 bases and J 5 bases, leaving 17 bases between the germline ends. CDR1 is LGHNA and CDR2 is YNFKEQ in the germline V gene. This CDR3 region has 15 residues. The CDR3 DNA reads TGTGCCAGCAACCCCTGGGGGGGTTCAAATGAAAAACTGTTTTTT. Translating it yields CASNPWGGSNEKLFF.

The chain carries TRBV29-1 and TRBJ1-4; D not resolved. Germline CDR1 SQVTM, CDR2 ANQGSEA. The length of the CDR3 is 12 residues. V dropped 4 bases and J dropped 6 bases, with 9 bases sitting between them. The CDR3 reads CSVGGRDEKLFF. Here the CDR3 DNA reads TGCAGCGTTGGTGGGAGGGATGAAAAACTGTTTTTT.

The chain has TRBV5-4 and TRBJ2-3; perhaps TRBD2 as D (5 bases). CDR1 is SGHNT, CDR2 YYREEE, per germline (reference sequence). The CDR3 is 13 residues long. V was shortened by 4 bases and J by 1 base, with 7 bases between the two germline ends. The CDR3 coding sequence is TGTGCCAGCAGCCCGGAGGGCACAGATACGCAGTATTTT. Translation gives CASSPEGTDTQYF.

This chain uses TRBV6-1 with TRBJ2-5, with D perhaps assigned TRBD1 or TRBD2 (5 bases each). The germline V gene has CDR1 MNHNS and CDR2 SASEGT. The V end was cut by 6 bases, the J end by 1 base, with 6 bases between. The CDR3 has 12 residues. The CDR3: CASRGTQETQYF. The CDR3 DNA follows: TGTGCCAGCAGGGGGACCCAAGAGACCCAGTACTTC.

This clone was detected only a few times. The chain combines TRBV14 with TRBJ2-3; no clear D gene. The CDR3 loop spans 12 amino acids. With 3 bases removed from V and 14 bases from J, the gap between germline ends came to 15 bases. CDR1 SGHDN and CDR2 FVKESK come from the germline V gene. CDR3 sequence (DNA): TGTGCCAGCAGCCACGTCGGTACTACTTGGTATTTT. Protein sequence: CASSHVGTTWYF.

Concerning this clone: A junction end diverges from the germline sequence, so it may reflect a read error. At the DNA level, this CDR3 is encoded by other sequences in the same sample as well. CDR3 sequence: CAWSSPDGFSYEQYF. Here the CDR3 DNA reads TGTGCCTGGAGTTCTCCGGACGGCTTCTCCTACGAGCAATACTTC. The chain is built from TRBV30 and TRBJ2-7; D is ambiguous. CDR3 length: 15 amino acids. Germline CDR1 GTSNPN, CDR2 SVGIG (reference sequence). The variable domain in full, completed from reference TRBV30 and TRBJ2-7, reads SQTIHQWPATLVQPVGSPLSLECTVEGTSNPNLYWYRQAAGRGLQLLFYSVGIGQISSEVPQNLSASRPQDRQFILSSKKLLLSDSGFYLCAWSSPDGFSYEQYFGPGTRLTVT.

J is TRBJ2-1 and V is TRBV28; D ambiguous. V lost 4 bases and J lost 0, with 13 bases in between. CDR1 and CDR2 (germline): MDHEN, SYDVKM. There are 16 residues in the CDR3. DNA for the CDR3: TGTGCCAGCAGTTCCCGGACGGTCAGCTCCTACAATGAGCAGTTCTTC. It yields the protein CASSSRTVSSYNEQFF.

The V and J genes are TRBV2 and TRBJ2-7, with D possibly matching TRBD2 (6 bases). In germline, CDR1 is SNHLY, CDR2 FYNNEI. Trimming cost V 6 bases and J 5 bases, with 8 bases left between them. The CDR3 runs to 11 residues. This CDR3 reads CASRSGDEQYF. CDR3 nucleotide sequence: TGTGCCAGCAGGTCGGGGGACGAGCAGTACTTC. The variable domain in full, completed from reference TRBV2 and TRBJ2-7, reads EPEVTQTPSHQVTQMGQEVILRCVPISNHLYFYWYRQILGQKVEFLVSFYNNEISEKSEIFDDQFSVERPDGSNFTLKIRSTKLEDSAMYFCASRSGDEQYFGPGTRLTVT.